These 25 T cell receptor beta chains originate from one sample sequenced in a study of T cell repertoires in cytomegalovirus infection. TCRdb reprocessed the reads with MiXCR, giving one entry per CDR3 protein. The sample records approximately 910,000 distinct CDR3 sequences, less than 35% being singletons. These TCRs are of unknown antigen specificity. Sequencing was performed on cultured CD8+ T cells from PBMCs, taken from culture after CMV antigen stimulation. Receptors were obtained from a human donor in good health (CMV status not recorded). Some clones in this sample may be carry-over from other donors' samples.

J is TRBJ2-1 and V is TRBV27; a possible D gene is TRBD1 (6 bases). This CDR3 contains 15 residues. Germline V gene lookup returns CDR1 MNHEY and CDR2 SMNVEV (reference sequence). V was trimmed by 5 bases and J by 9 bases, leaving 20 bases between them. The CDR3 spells CASSPGQRIRGEQFF. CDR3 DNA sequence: TGTGCCAGCAGTCCCGGACAGAGGATTCGTGGTGAGCAGTTCTTC.

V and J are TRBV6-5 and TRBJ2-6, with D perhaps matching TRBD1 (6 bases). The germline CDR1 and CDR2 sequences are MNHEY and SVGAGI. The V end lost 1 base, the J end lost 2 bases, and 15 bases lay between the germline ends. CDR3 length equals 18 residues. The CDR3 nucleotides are TGTGCCAGCAGTTACTTTACAGGGATTCGCACTGGGGCCAACGTCCTGACTTTC. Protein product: CASSYFTGIRTGANVLTF.

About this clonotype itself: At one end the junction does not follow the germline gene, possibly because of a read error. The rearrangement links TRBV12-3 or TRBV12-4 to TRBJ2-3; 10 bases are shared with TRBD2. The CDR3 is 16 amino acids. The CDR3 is CVSSPRASGGRDTQYF. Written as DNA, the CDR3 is TGTGTCAGCAGTCCGCGGGCTAGCGGGGGCAGGGATACGCAGTATTTT.

CDR3 sequence: CANSYVGVRRINEQYV. Here the CDR3 DNA reads TGTGCCAACAGTTACGTCGGGGTCAGGCGGATTAATGAGCAGTACGTC. The chain employs TRBV6-2 or TRBV6-3 and TRBJ2-7; TRBD2 might be the D (5 bases). Germline V gene sequence: CDR1 MNHEY, CDR2 SVGEGT. The CDR3 sequence is 16 residues long.

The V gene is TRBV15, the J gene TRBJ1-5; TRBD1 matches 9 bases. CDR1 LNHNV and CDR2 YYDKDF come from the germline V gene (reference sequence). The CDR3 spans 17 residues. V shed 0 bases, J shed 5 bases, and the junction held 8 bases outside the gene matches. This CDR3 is CATSREYGTGIDQPQHF. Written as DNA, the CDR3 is TGTGCCACCAGCAGAGAATACGGGACAGGGATCGATCAGCCCCAGCATTTT.

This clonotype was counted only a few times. The CDR3 region has the DNA TGTGCCAGTAGTATAATTTTCGGCAGGGGGTACAATGAGCAGTTCTTC. Its translation is CASSIIFGRGYNEQFF. The genes are TRBV19 and TRBJ2-1; 7 bases are shared with TRBD1. CDR1 is LNHDA and CDR2 is SQIVND in the germline V gene (reference sequence). The CDR3 spans 16 residues. The J segment lost 4 bases and the V segment lost 2 bases, leaving 8 bases of the junction unmatched.

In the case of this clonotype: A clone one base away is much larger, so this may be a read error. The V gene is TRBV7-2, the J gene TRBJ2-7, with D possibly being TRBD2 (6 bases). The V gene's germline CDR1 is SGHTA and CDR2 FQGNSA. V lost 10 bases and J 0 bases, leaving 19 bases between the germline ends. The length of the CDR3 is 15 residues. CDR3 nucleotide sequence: TGTGCCAACACCCCGGAGGTAGCGGTCTCCTACGAGCAGTACTTC. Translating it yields CANTPEVAVSYEQYF.

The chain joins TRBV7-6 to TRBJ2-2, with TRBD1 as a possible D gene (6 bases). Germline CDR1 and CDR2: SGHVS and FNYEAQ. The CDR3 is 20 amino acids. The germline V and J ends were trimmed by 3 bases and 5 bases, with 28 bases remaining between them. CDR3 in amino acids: CASSFLRRQAARRTTGELFF. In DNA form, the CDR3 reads TGTGCCAGCAGCTTTCTGCGAAGACAGGCAGCAAGGAGGACGACCGGGGAGCTGTTTTTT.

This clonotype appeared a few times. The CDR3 loop is CASSSPGAGTEAFF. The CDR3 coding sequence is TGTGCCAGCAGCTCCCCAGGGGCCGGGACTGAAGCTTTCTTT. The chain has TRBV7-9 and TRBJ1-1; TRBD1 is a possible D gene (6 bases). Looked up from germline, CDR1 is SEHNR and CDR2 is FQNEAQ (reference sequence). V gave up 4 bases and J gave up 5 bases, with 14 bases separating them. CDR3 length equals 14 residues.

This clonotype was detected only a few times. CDR3 region: CASFPGSSSTDTQYF. CDR3 DNA sequence: TGTGCCAGCTTCCCCGGCAGTTCTAGCACAGATACGCAGTATTTT. The chain couples TRBV7-6 to TRBJ2-3; D gene unclear. CDR3 length: 15 amino acids. From germline, CDR1 is SGHVS and CDR2 FNYEAQ. The V end was cut by 8 bases, the J end by 0 bases, with 15 bases between.

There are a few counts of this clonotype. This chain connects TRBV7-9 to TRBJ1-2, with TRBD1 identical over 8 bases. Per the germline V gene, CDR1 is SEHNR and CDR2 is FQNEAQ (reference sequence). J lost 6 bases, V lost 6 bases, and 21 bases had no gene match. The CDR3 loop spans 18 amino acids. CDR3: CASSHPGQGDRWANGYTF. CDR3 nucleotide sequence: TGTGCCAGCAGTCATCCGGGACAAGGGGACAGGTGGGCTAATGGCTACACCTTC.

DNA of the CDR3: TGTGCCAGCAGTTTAAAGGGCAGTGGGGGCGCTGGGGAGACCCAGTACTTC. Its translation is CASSLKGSGGAGETQYF. The rearrangement links TRBV12-3 or TRBV12-4 to TRBJ2-5; D perhaps matches TRBD1 (6 bases). The CDR3 has 17 residues. Trimming stripped 2 bases from V and 5 bases from J, with 21 bases between.

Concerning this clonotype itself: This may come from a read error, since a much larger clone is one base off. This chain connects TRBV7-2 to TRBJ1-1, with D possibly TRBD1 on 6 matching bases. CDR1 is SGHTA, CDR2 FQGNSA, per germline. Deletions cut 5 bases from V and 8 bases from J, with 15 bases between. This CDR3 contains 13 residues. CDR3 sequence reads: CASSIKRGGEAFF. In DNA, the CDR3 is TGTGCCAGCAGCATAAAGAGGGGGGGAGAAGCTTTCTTT. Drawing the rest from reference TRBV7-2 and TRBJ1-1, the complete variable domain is GAGVSQSPSNKVTEKGKDVELRCDPISGHTALYWYRQSLGQGLEFLIYFQGNSAPDKSGLPSDRFSAERTGGSVSTLTIQRTQQEDSAVYLCASSIKRGGEAFFGQGTRLTVV.

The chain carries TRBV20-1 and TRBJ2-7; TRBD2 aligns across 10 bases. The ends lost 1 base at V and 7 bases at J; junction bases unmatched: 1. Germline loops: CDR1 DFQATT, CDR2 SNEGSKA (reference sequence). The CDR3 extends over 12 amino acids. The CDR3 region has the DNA TGCAGTGCTAGAGTAGCGGGGGGTGAGCAGTACGTC. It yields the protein CSARVAGGEQYV.

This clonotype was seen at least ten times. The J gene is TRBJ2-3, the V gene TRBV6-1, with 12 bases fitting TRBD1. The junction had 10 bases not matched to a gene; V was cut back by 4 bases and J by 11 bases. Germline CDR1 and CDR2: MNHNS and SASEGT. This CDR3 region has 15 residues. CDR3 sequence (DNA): TGTGCCAGCAGTGGGGACAGGGGGCCCTCCGGTTTGCAGTATTTT. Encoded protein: CASSGDRGPSGLQYF.

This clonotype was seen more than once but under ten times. DNA of the CDR3: TGTGCCAGCAGCCAAGAGGGACAAAGCAACTATGGCTACACCTTC. The encoded protein is CASSQEGQSNYGYTF. V and J are TRBV14 and TRBJ1-2, with a tentative D call TRBD1 (6 bases). CDR3 length: 15 amino acids. Trimming shortened V by 0 bases and J by 2 bases, and 10 bases separated the two germline ends. CDR1 and CDR2 (germline): SGHDN, FVKESK.

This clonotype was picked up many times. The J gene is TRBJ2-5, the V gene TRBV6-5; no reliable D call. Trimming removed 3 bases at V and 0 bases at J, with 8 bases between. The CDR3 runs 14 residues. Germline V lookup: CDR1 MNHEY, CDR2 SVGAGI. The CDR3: CASSYRQNQETQYF. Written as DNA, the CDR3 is TGTGCCAGCAGTTATAGGCAGAACCAAGAGACCCAGTACTTC.

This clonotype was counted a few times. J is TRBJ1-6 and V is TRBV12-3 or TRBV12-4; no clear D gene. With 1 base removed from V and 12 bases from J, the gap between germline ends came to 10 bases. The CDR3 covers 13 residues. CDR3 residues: CASSLGRIQPLHF. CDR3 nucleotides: TGTGCCAGCAGTTTAGGAAGAATTCAACCCCTCCACTTT.

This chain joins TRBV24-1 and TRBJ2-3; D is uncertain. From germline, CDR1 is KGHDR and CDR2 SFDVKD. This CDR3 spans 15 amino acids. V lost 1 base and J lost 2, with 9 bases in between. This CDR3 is CATSDLASNTDTQYF. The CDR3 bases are TGTGCCACCAGTGATTTAGCCAGCAACACAGATACGCAGTATTTT.

The CDR3 region has the DNA TGCGCCAGCAGCCAAGAAAAGACAGGAGTCTATAATTCACCCCTCCACTTT. Its protein product is CASSQEKTGVYNSPLHF. This chain uses TRBV4-1 with TRBJ1-6, with D possibly being TRBD1 (6 bases). Trimming left V 0 bases short and J 3 bases short, with 12 bases between. Germline loops: CDR1 MGHRA, CDR2 YSYEKL. The CDR3 is 17 residues long.

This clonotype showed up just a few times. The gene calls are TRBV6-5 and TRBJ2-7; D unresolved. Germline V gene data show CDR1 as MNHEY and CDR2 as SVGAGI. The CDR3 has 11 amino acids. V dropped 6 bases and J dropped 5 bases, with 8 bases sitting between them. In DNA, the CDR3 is TGTGCCAGCAGAAACACACACGAGCAGTACGTC. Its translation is CASRNTHEQYV.

Written as DNA, the CDR3 is TGTGCCAGCAGTGAGATGGAGGGGTGGAACTATGGCTACACCTTC. Protein: CASSEMEGWNYGYTF. J is TRBJ1-2 and V is TRBV2; D is possibly TRBD1 (5 bases). CDR3 size: 15 residues. The V end lost 3 bases, the J end lost 2 bases, and 13 bases lay between the germline ends. CDR1 and CDR2 from the germline V gene are SNHLY and FYNNEI.

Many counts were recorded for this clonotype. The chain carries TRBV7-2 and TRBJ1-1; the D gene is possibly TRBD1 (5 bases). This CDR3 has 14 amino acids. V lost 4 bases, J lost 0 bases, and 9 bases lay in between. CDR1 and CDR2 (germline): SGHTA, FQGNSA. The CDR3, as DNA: TGTGCCAGCAGCTGGGGGATGGTGAACACTGAAGCTTTCTTT. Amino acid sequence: CASSWGMVNTEAFF.

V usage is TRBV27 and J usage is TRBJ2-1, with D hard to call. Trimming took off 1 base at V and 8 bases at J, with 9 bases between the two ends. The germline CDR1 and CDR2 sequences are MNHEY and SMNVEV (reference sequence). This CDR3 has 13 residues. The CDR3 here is CASSLLGGHEQFF. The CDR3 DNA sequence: TGTGCCAGCAGTTTATTGGGCGGTCATGAGCAGTTCTTC.

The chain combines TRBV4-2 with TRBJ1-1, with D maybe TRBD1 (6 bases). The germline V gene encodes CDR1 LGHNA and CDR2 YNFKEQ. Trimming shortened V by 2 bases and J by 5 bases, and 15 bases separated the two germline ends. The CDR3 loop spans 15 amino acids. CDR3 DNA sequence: TGTGCCAGCAGCCAAATTATCCAGGGGAATACTGAAGCTTTCTTT. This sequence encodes CASSQIIQGNTEAFF.